This T cell receptor (beta chain) originates from a study of post-analysis software for immune sequencing data (dated by TCRdb to 2013 to 2016). Broadly, across the study: Disease courses on record covered relapsing-remitting, secondary progressive and progressive-relapsing multiple sclerosis, though some patients had no subtype annotation. The patient repertoires were compared against approximately ten previously published healthy control repertoires obtained from donors aged roughly 6 to 26 years. A subset of samples was prepared in parallel using single-end sample barcoding, then pooled and co-amplified after Illumina adapter ligation. Study-wide conclusions, independent of this receptor: Direct clustering with F measure revealed strong co-clustering of samples prepared in the same batch, which led to a batch-effect correction. The multiple sclerosis patient group was slightly younger than the control group. Multiple sclerosis patients had significantly lower normalized Chao1 diversity than controls, a result that suggests substantial peripheral T-cell clonal expansion. Patients showed significantly higher frequencies than controls for roughly five TRBV segments, among them TRBV5-6, TRBV5-1 and TRBV20-1.

Library creation used PCR. Sequencing took place on an Illumina HiSeq 2500. To reduce PCR and sequencing biases, unique molecular identifiers were built into the TCR beta cDNA libraries. Roughly 500,000 cDNA molecules were obtained per 1 to 10 million input T cells, so each molecule approximated one T cell. The same protocol used for the earlier healthy control dataset was applied to prepare and sequence the patient libraries. Within a given batch, samples were prepared together, multiplexed and sequenced on the same HiSeq lane. The paper's data handling went like this. MIGEC handled the raw barcoded reads, throwing out single-read molecular identifier groups before consensus assembly and CDR3 extraction. VDJtools was used for post-analysis of the clonotype tables, and diversity was normalized by down-sampling every dataset to the size of the smallest sample. In repertoire overlap clustering, CDR3 amino acid sequences, but not nucleotide sequences, were matched to correct batch-related cross-sample contamination. TCRdb handled the public reads itself, with Q25 trimming in fastp and clone calling in MiXCR, and kept productive beta chains. Identical CDR3 proteins give one entry, which carries the most common genes and DNA. The V and J calls shown here were made by TCRdb, not taken from the authors' results. Across this sample there are 650,000 to 900,000 distinct CDR3 sequences, with roughly 50% seen only once. The leading ten clones occupy just under 5% of the sample.

Only a few counts were recorded for this clonotype. Its recognized antigen is unknown. Base qualities are not recorded, but no much larger clone differs from it by a single base. To demonstrate the VDJtools post-analysis software, TCR beta repertoires were profiled from the peripheral blood of 10 to 15 young patients with multiple sclerosis. The patients with multiple sclerosis were children and adolescents between about 6 and 16 years of age. The junction shows trimming of 4 bases on V and 0 bases on J, plus 14 bases between the germline ends. CDR1 and CDR2 are drawn from the germline V gene: SQVTM, ANQGSEA. Measured from the cysteine to the phenylalanine, the CDR3 is 15 residues long. Solely the CDR3 DNA is kept, with 45 bases framed from the first base.

The sequence came from a girl under 18 with multiple sclerosis. The chain uses TRBV29-1 and TRBJ2-3, and the D gene may be TRBD2, 5 bases matching. Sample: blood. The CDR3 protein sequence reads: CSVVREPTSTDTQYF. The nucleotide sequence reads as follows: TGCAGCGTTGTGAGGGAGCCCACTAGCACAGATACGCAGTATTTT.